A single sample is the source of the 5 T cell receptor beta chains below, sequenced in a study of somatic mutations in cytotoxic T cells in rheumatoid arthritis. Assay used: immunoSEQ multiplex PCR; TCRdb lists only in-frame clones, some missing. This sample has roughly 10,000 clones, with about three quarters found just once. Sequencing was carried out using CD8+ T cells sorted from blood. The source is a middle-aged man in good health.

This chain connects TRBV6-5 to TRBJ1-6; D not resolved. Germline CDR1 and CDR2: MNHEY and SVGAGI. The V and J ends lost 6 bases and 4 bases respectively, with 13 bases between them. This CDR3 has 15 amino acids. Written as DNA, the CDR3 is TGTGCCAGCAGCTCCCCCCCGGGATATAATTCACCCCTCCACTTT. Protein product: CASSSPPGYNSPLHF.

The rearrangement uses TRBV4-1 and TRBJ2-1, with D possibly TRBD2 on 6 matching bases. CDR1 and CDR2 from the germline V gene are MGHRA and YSYEKL. V was trimmed by 2 bases and J by 2 bases, leaving 10 bases between them. The CDR3 has 15 amino acids. CDR3 coding DNA: TGCGCCAGCAGCCAAACGGGAGTAGCCTACAATGAGCAGTTCTTC. Amino acid sequence: CASSQTGVAYNEQFF.

The chain is built from TRBV2 and TRBJ1-1, with 8 bases aligning to TRBD1. In germline, CDR1 is SNHLY, CDR2 FYNNEI. With 2 bases clipped from V and 6 bases from J, the junction kept 17 bases outside the gene matches. CDR3 length: 18 amino acids. The CDR3 spells CASSETGQGLLRGSEAFF. The CDR3, as DNA: TGTGCCAGCAGTGAAACTGGACAGGGCCTTTTAAGAGGGTCTGAAGCTTTCTTT.

V usage is TRBV7-3 and J usage is TRBJ2-1, with 8 positions matching TRBD1. The CDR3 spans 14 residues. V trimming: 2 bases; J trimming: 6 bases; junction bases outside the gene matches: 3. Germline V gives CDR1 SGHTA, CDR2 FQGTGA. CDR3 coding DNA: TGTGCCAGCAGCTTAGACAGGGGAAGCAATGAGCAGTTCTTC. It encodes CASSLDRGSNEQFF.

This clone occurred once. The chain joins TRBV15 to TRBJ2-1, with 10 positions matching TRBD1. The CDR3 extends over 14 amino acids. The germline V gene encodes CDR1 LNHNV and CDR2 YYDKDF (reference sequence). V lost 3 bases, J lost 6 bases, and 2 bases stayed unmatched. In nucleotides, the CDR3 is TGTGCCACCAGCAGGGACAGGGGGGGCAATGAGCAGTTCTTC. It codes for CATSRDRGGNEQFF. The variable domain in full, with the rest retrieved from reference TRBV15 and TRBJ2-1, is DAMVIQNPRYQVTQFGKPVTLSCSQTLNHNVMYWYQQKSSQAPKLLFHYYDKDFNNEADTPDNFQSRRPNTSFCFLDIRSPGLGDTAMYLCATSRDRGGNEQFFGPGTRLTVL.